The table lists the clone carrying this T cell receptor (beta chain) with a few counts. Its antigen is not identified. This sample stems from a study of T cells after yellow fever vaccination. TCRdb passed the 5' RACE reads through MiXCR, listing each CDR3 protein once. The sample lists 320,000 or so distinct CDR3 sequences, 7% to 9% occurring once. This CDR3 spans 15 amino acids. Trimming cost V 6 bases and J 1 base; bases outside gene matches: 4. Study-wide results and caveats: The study noted that FACS-sorted repertoires could contain abundant clonotypes contaminating from the bulk population.

This sample comprised PBMCs, obtained around 45 days after the first yellow fever vaccination. This clonotype originated in a young man who received the YFV17D yellow fever vaccine. The chain employs TRBV12-3 or TRBV12-4 and TRBJ2-5, with 11 bases matching TRBD1. CDR3 nucleotide sequence: TGTGCCAGCAGCCCCGGGACAGGGGGCCAAGAGACCCAGTACTTC. This encodes CASSPGTGGQETQYF.